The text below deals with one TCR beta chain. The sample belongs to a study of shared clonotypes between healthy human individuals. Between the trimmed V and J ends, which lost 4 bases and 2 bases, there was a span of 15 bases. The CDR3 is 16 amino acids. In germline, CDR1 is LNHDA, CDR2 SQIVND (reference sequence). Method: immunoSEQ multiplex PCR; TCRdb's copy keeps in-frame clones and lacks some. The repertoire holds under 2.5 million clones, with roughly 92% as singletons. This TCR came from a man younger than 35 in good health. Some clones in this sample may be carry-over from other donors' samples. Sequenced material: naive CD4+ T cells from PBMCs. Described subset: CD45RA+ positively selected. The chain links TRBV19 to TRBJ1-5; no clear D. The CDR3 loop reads CASSTPSEPRNQPQHF. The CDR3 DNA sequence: TGTGCCAGTAGTACCCCCTCTGAACCCCGCAATCAGCCCCAGCATTTT. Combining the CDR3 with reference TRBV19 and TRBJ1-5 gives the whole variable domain DGGITQSPKYLFRKEGQNVTLSCEQNLNHDAMYWYRQDPGQGLRLIYYSQIVNDFQKGDIAEGYSVSREKKESFPLTVTSAQKNPTAFYLCASSTPSEPRNQPQHFGDGTRLSIL.